Sequencing of this T cell receptor (beta chain) was carried out in a study of early T cells in non-severe SARS-CoV-2 infection. Study-wide context: It was bulk RNA from unsorted whole blood that was sequenced, and the chains were unpaired.

Attachment of unique molecular identifiers was made to individual cDNA molecules. TCRdb fed the 5' RACE reads into MiXCR, producing one record per CDR3 protein. This table has about 84,000 distinct CDR3 sequences, around 10% appearing once. The CDR3 length is 13 residues. Germline CDR1 reads SNHLY; CDR2 reads FYNNEI. V was pared by 11 bases and J by 12 bases, with 23 bases between. The chain couples TRBV2 to TRBJ2-1, with D perhaps TRBD1 (7 bases). Source material: whole blood. The receptor comes from an adult who was a healthcare worker with PCR-confirmed SARS-CoV-2 infection or an uninfected control (not recorded which). CDR3 sequence: CAGGTAPGLGQFF. As DNA, the CDR3 is TGTGCCGGAGGGACAGCTCCTGGTCTTGGGCAGTTCTTC.